What follows describes a single TCR beta chain. The germline V gene encodes CDR1 SGHRS and CDR2 YFSETQ. The CDR3 consists of 11 residues. The germline V and J ends were trimmed by 5 bases and 3 bases, with 5 bases remaining between them. These data belong to a study of blood T cell repertoires in COVID-19. For the study at large: Specimens from acute and convalescent COVID-19 originated in the United States, Italy and Spain. PBMCs, B-cell-depleted T cells, or T cells provided the cDNA or gDNA that made up the material.

As handled by the study authors: From reference gene primer amplification, estimates of nucleated cell counts were derived. The data were produced by immunoSEQ multiplex PCR, yet TCRdb's version contains in-frame clones alone and is incomplete. The DNA was the basis for D and trimming; V, J and clone size are from that table. This table has roughly 130,000 clones, 70% to 90% appearing once. The specimen sequenced was peripheral blood. This rearrangement joins TRBV5-1 to TRBJ1-1; maybe TRBD1 (5 bases). This clonotype originated in a woman aged 60 to 75 with acute or convalescent COVID-19. For the CDR3, the DNA is TGCGCCAGCAGGGGGCACACTGAAGCTTTCTTT. This encodes CASRGHTEAFF.